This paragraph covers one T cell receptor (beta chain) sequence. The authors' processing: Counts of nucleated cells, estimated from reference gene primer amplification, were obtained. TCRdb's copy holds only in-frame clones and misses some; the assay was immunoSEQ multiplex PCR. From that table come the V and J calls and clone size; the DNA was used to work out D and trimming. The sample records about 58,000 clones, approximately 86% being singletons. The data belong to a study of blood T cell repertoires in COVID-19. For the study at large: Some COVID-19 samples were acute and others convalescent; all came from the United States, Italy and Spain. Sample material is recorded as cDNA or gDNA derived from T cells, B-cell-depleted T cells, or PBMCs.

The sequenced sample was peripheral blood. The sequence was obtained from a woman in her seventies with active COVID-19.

This CDR3 reads CASSSQGSGANVLTF. CDR3 in DNA: TGTGCCAGCAGCTCCCAGGGGTCTGGGGCCAACGTCCTGACTTTC. This rearrangement joins TRBV13 to TRBJ2-6; tentative D call: TRBD1 (6 bases). Trimming removed 4 bases from V and 1 base from J, with 8 bases in between. Germline-derived CDR1 and CDR2 are PRHDT and FYEKMQ (reference sequence). The CDR3 contains 15 residues.